This T cell receptor (beta chain) was retrieved from a study of T cell responses to AZD1222 COVID-19 vaccine (dated by TCRdb to about 2021). Broadly, across the study: TCR sequencing was performed for fewer than 250 trial participants, of whom some 200 were given two doses of AZD1222 and around 25 were given two doses of MenACWY control vaccine. Trial participants were enrolled by age into 18-55, 56-69 and 70-plus year subgroups, with around 150, 28 and 57 TCR-sequenced participants respectively.

Per the germline V gene (reference sequence), LNHDA is the CDR1 and SQIVND is the CDR2. The CDR3 spans 13 residues, from the cysteine through the phenylalanine. Just the 39-base CDR3 DNA is kept, in frame starting at base 1. V is shortened by 3 bases, J by 6 bases, and the region joining them spans 12 bases. Of note for this clone: The specificity of this receptor is unknown. Within one base of it there is no much larger clone, and no base qualities were kept.

The CDR3 regions of human TCRbeta chains were analyzed by immunosequencing. From the authors' description of their analysis: Repertoire TCRs were checked for matches against a reference library of SARS-CoV-2-specific TCRs that had been generated using the MIRA antigen-specificity platform. Breadth was defined as the fraction of unique TCRs that were SARS-CoV-2-associated, and depth was defined as the fraction of total T cells that were SARS-CoV-2-associated. Using the MIRA data, each spike-specific TCR was assigned both to the spike region to which the TCR was reactive and to a CD4 or CD8 class. Log10-transformed breadth and depth values were compared by one-way ANOVA with Sidak's multiple comparisons tests. TCRdb stores this immuneACCESS table with in-frame sequences only. Part of the clones is absent; in the studies checked, under half of the shortfall reflects unresolved V genes, and no reason is known for the rest. V and J calls plus clone size are reproduced from that table; the DNA served to infer D and trimming. Here the sample has some 170,000 clones; approximately 90% occur a single time. Less than 2% of the sample goes to the ten largest clones.

General study outcomes and caveats: Participants were mostly white British and included more females than males, and it was suggested by the authors that clonal diversity may have been underestimated. Conclusions about previously exposed vaccinees are limited because only five or six AZD1222 recipients were SARS-CoV-2 seropositive at baseline. No day 14 peak-response samples were available, so repertoires were characterized only after the peak T cell response. Reportedly, almost half of the unique spike-specific TCRs recognized epitopes lying outside the regions that are mutated in the B.1.351 and B.1.1.7 variants. The 56-69-year group was small, and its depth increase did not reach significance, likely because of low power. After two AZD1222 doses, both the breadth and the depth of spike-specific TCRs were significantly higher than at day 0 and than in MenACWY recipients. The whole spike protein was spanned by vaccine-associated CD4 TCRs, and dominant responses were seen in regions 160-218 and 743-854.

This specimen's time point label, per the study, means: about 28 days (+/-7) after the second vaccine dose. AZD1222 recipients whose second dose came at about 4 weeks and those whose second dose came at about 12 weeks were combined into one group, since spike-specific TCR depth and breadth did not differ between the two schedules. Samples from vaccinated people were obtained from the UK trials COV001 and COV002, which included a single-blind randomized controlled phase 2/3 trial of AZD1222 (ChAdOx1 nCoV-19) in healthy adults. Trial participant PBMC samples were collected at day 0 and day 28 after the second dose for TCRbeta chain sequencing.

The rearrangement combines TRBV19 with TRBJ2-7; TRBD1 is a possible D gene, resting on 6 matching bases. The receptor was derived from an adult who received the AZD1222 COVID-19 vaccine. The sequencing here drew on peripheral blood, taken 28 days after the second AZD1222 dose. The CDR3 loop reads CASSINRGGEQYF. The bases are TGTGCCAGTAGTATTAATAGAGGGGGCGAGCAGTACTTC.